This TCR beta chain came from a study of regulatory T cells in long-lasting Graves disease. CDR3-region Arm-PCR and iRepertoire HTBI primers produced the TCR beta libraries. MiXCR was run by TCRdb on the multiplex PCR reads, yielding one entry per CDR3 protein. The sample includes about 470,000 distinct CDR3 sequences, under 25% of them seen just once. Time point specified: persistent/refractory GD, antithyroid drugs over 5 years with positive TRAb. Making the TCR library involved RNA that had been extracted from PBMCs. In its sample, this clonotype was seen many times. V was clipped by 10 bases and J by 0 bases, with 13 bases between them. CDR3 length: 15 residues. Per germline, CDR1 MNHNS and CDR2 SASEGT.

The TCR was taken from a female donor with Graves disease. The specimen was peripheral blood mononuclear cells (PBMCs), collected when the disease was refractory, from a patient treated with antithyroid drugs. V usage is TRBV6-1 and J usage is TRBJ2-6, with D perhaps being TRBD1 or TRBD2 (6 bases each). The CDR3 is CATEGGSSGANVLTF. The CDR3 DNA is TGTGCCACAGAGGGGGGATCCTCTGGGGCCAACGTCCTGACTTTC.